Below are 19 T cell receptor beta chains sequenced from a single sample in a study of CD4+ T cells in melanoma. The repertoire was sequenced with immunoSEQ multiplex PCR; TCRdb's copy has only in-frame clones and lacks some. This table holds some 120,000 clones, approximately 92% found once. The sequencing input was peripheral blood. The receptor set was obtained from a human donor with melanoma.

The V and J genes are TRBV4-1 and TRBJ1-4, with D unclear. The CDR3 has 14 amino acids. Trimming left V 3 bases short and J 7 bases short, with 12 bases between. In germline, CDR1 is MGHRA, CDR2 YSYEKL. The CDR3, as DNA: TGCGCCAGCAGCCACCTGGGTCGGCCTGAAAAACTGTTTTTT. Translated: CASSHLGRPEKLFF.

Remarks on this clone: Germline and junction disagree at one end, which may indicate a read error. Here the CDR3 DNA reads TGCGCCAGCAGCCAACAAGCGGGACCCTACGAGCAGTACTTC. Encoded protein: CASSQQAGPYEQYF. V usage is TRBV5-4 and J usage is TRBJ2-7; the match to TRBD2 covers 7 bases. The CDR3 consists of 14 residues. Germline CDR1 SGHNT, CDR2 YYREEE (reference sequence).

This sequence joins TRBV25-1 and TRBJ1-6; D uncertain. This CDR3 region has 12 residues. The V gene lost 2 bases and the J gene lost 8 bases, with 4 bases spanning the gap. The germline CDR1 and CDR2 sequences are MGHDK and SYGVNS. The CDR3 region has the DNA TGTGCCAGCAGTGAAAGGGATTCACCCCTCCACTTT. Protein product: CASSERDSPLHF. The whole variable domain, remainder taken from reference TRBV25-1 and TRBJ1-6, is EADIYQTPRYLVIGTGKKITLECSQTMGHDKMYWYQQDPGMELHLIHYSYGVNSTEKGDLSSESTVSRIRTEHFPLTLESARPSHTSQYLCASSERDSPLHFGNGTRLTVT.

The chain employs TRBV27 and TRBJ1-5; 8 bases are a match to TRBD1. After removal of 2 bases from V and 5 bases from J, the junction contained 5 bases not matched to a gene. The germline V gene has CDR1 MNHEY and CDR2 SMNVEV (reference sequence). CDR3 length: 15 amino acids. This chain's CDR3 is CASSLGSGGDQPQHF. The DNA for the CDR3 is TGTGCCAGCAGTTTAGGGTCAGGGGGCGATCAGCCCCAGCATTTT.

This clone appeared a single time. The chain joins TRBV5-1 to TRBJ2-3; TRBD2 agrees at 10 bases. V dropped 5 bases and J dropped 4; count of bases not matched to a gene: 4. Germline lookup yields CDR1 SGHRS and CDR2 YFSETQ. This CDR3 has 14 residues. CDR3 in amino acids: CASSTSGTADTQYF. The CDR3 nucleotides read TGCGCCAGCAGTACTAGCGGGACTGCAGATACGCAGTATTTT.

CDR3 sequence reads: CAITSGGGNTGELFF. The CDR3 nucleotides read TGTGCCATCACCTCGGGGGGCGGGAACACCGGGGAGCTGTTTTTT. The V gene is TRBV10-3, the J gene TRBJ2-2; perhaps TRBD2 as D (7 bases). Trimming shortened V by 7 bases and J by 1 base, and 13 bases separated the two germline ends. CDR3 length equals 15 residues. The germline gives CDR1 ENHRY, CDR2 SYGVKD.

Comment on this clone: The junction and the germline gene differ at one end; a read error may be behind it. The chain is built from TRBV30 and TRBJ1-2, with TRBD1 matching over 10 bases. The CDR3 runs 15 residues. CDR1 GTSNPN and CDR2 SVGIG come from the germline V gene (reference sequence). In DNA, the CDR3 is TGTGCCTGGAGTCCACGACAGGGGGCTAAGTATGGCTACACCTTC. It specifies CAWSPRQGAKYGYTF.

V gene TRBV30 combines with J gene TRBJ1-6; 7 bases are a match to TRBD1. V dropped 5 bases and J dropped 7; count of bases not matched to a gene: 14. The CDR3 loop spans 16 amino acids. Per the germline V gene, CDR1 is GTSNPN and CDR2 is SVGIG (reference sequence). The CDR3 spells CAWALNRGAENSPLHF. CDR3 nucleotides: TGTGCCTGGGCCCTAAACAGGGGAGCGGAAAATTCACCCCTCCACTTT.

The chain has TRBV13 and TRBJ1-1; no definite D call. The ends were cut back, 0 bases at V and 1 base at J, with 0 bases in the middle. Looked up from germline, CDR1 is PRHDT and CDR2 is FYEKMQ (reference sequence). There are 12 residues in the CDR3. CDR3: CASSLGNTEAFF. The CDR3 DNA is TGTGCCAGCAGCTTAGGGAACACTGAAGCTTTCTTT.

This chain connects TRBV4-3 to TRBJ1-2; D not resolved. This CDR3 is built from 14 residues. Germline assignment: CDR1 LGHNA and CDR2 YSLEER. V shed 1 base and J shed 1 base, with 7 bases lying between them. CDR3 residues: CASSQADHNYGYTF. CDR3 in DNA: TGCGCCAGCAGCCAAGCGGACCATAACTATGGCTACACCTTC.

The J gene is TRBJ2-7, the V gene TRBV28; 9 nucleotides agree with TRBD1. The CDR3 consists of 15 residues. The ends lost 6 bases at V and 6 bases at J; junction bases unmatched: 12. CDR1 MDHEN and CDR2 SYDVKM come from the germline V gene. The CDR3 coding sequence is TGTGCCAGCAGCTACCTCGGGACAGGGAAAGGCGAGCAGTACTTC. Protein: CASSYLGTGKGEQYF.

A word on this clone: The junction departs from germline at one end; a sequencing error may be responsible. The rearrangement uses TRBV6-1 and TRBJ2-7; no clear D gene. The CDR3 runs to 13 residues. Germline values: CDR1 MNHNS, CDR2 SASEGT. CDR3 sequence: CASREGGRNEQYF. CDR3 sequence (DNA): TGTGCCAGCAGGGAAGGTGGCAGGAACGAGCAGTACTTC.

Here the CDR3 reads CASSQHQEADTQYF. In DNA, the CDR3 is TGCGCCAGCAGCCAACATCAGGAGGCAGATACGCAGTATTTT. The V gene is TRBV5-1, the J gene TRBJ2-3, with a weak D call TRBD2 (5 bases). The CDR3 covers 14 residues. The V and J ends lost 4 bases and 4 bases respectively, with 13 bases between them. Germline V lookup: CDR1 SGHRS, CDR2 YFSETQ.

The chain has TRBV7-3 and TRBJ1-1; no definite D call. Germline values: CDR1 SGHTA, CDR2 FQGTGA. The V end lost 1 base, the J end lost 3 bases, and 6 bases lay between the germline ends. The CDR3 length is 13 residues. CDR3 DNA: TGTGCCAGCAGCTTAAATGCGGACACTGAAGCTTTCTTT. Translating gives CASSLNADTEAFF.

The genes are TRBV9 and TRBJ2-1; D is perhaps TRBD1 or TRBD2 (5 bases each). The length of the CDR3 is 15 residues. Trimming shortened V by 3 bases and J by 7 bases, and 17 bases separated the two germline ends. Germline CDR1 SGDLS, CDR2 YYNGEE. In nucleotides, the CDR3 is TGTGCCAGCAGCGCGGGACCAGACCCAAGTAATGAGCAGTTCTTC. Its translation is CASSAGPDPSNEQFF. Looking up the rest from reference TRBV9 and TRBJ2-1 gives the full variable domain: DSGVTQTPKHLITATGQRVTLRCSPRSGDLSVYWYQQSLDQGLQFLIQYYNGEERAKGNILERFSAQQFPDLHSELNLSSLELGDSALYFCASSAGPDPSNEQFFGPGTRLTVL.

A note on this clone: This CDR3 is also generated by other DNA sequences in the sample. The CDR3 loop is CASSFGGAGTDTQYF. The DNA of the CDR3 is TGCGCCAGCAGCTTCGGGGGGGCGGGCACAGATACGCAGTATTTT. The chain carries TRBV5-1 and TRBJ2-3; 8 bases align to TRBD2. Germline CDR1 and CDR2: SGHRS and YFSETQ. This CDR3 is 15 amino acids long. The junction had 3 bases not matched to a gene; V was cut back by 2 bases and J by 1 base.

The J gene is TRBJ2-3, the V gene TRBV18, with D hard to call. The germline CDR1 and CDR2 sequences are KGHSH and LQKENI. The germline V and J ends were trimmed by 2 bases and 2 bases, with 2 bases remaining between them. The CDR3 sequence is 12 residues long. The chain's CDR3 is CASSPNTDTQYF. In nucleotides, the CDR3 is TGTGCCAGCTCACCAAACACAGATACGCAGTATTTT.

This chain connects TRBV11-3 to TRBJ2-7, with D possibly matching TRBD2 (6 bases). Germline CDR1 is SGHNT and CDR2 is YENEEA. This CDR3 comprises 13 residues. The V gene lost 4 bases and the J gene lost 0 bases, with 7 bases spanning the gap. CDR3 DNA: TGTGCCAGCAGCTACGGGAGCTCCTACGAGCAGTACTTC. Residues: CASSYGSSYEQYF.

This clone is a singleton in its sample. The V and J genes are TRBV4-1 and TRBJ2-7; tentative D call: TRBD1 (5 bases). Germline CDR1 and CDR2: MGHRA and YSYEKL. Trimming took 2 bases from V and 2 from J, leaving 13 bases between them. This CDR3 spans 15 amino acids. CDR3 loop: CASSQKFQTAYEQYF. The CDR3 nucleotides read TGCGCCAGCAGCCAAAAGTTCCAGACAGCCTACGAGCAGTACTTC.